The following is a T cell receptor (beta chain) sequence with its context. These data are taken from a study of blood T cell repertoires in COVID-19. About the study: Sites across the United States, Italy and Spain contributed samples from acute and convalescent COVID-19. The analysed material was cDNA or gDNA that came from T cells, B-cell-depleted T cells, or PBMCs.

The CDR3 extends over 15 amino acids. Germline V gives CDR1 KGHSH, CDR2 LQKENI. Trimming left V 2 bases short and J 2 bases short, with 11 bases between. As handled by the study authors: Amplifying reference gene primers gave estimates of nucleated cell counts. Libraries were prepared by immunoSEQ multiplex PCR; TCRdb keeps only in-frame clonotypes and omits some of them. V, J and clone size derive from that table, while D and trimming were established from the DNA sequence. Counted here are roughly 180,000 clones, roughly 85% occurring once; the ten biggest clones make up roughly 5.1%. This TCR came from a woman aged 25 to 39 with acute or convalescent COVID-19. The rearrangement joins TRBV18 to TRBJ2-3; D gene uncertain. The sequenced sample was peripheral blood. The CDR3 sequence: CASSPYRRTTDTQYF. The CDR3, as DNA: TGTGCCAGCTCACCATACAGACGCACCACAGATACGCAGTATTTT.